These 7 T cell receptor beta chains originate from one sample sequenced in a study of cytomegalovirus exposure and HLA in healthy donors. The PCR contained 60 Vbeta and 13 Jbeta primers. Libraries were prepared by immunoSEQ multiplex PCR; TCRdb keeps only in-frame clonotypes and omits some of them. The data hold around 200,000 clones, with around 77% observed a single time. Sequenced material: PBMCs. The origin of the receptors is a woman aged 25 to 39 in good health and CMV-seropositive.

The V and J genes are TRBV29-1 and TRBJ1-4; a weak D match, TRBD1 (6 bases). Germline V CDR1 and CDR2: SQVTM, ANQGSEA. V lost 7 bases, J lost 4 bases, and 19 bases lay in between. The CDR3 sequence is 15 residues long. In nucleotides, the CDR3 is TGCAGCGCCGCCGTAGGGGGATCGAGTAATGAAAAACTGTTTTTT. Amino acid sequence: CSAAVGGSSNEKLFF.

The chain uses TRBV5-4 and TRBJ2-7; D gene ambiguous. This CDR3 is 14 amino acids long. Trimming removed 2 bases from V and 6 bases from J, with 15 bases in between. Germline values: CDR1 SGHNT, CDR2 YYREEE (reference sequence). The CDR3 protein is CASSLAPEVTEQYF. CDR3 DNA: TGTGCCAGCAGCTTAGCCCCTGAAGTCACCGAGCAGTACTTC.

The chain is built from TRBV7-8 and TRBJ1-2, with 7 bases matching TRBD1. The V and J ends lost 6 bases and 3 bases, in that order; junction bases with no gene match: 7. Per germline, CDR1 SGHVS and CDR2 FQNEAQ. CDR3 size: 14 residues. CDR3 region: CASSSRTGDYGYTF. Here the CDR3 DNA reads TGTGCCAGCAGTTCTCGAACAGGGGACTATGGCTACACCTTC.

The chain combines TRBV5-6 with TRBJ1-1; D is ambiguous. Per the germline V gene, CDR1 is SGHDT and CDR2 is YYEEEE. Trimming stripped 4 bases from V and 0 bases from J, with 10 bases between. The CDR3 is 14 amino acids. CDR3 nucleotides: TGTGCCAGCAGCGGTCGCGGGTTGAACACTGAAGCTTTCTTT. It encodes CASSGRGLNTEAFF.

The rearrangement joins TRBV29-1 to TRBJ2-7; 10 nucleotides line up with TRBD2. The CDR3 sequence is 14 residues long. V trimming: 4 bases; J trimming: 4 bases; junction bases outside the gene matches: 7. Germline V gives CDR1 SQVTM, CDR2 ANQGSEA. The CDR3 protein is CSVVRVAGGYEQYF. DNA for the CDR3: TGCAGCGTTGTTCGCGTAGCGGGAGGTTACGAGCAGTACTTC.

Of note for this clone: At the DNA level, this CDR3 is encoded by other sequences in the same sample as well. The CDR3 region has the DNA TGCGCCAGCAGCCAGGAACTAGCGGGAGGACAAGAGACCCAGTACTTC. Its protein is CASSQELAGGQETQYF. This rearrangement joins TRBV4-3 to TRBJ2-5; TRBD2 matches 12 bases. The length of the CDR3 is 16 residues. V lost 3 bases, J lost 2 bases, and 4 bases stayed unmatched. The germline V gene has CDR1 LGHNA and CDR2 YSLEER.

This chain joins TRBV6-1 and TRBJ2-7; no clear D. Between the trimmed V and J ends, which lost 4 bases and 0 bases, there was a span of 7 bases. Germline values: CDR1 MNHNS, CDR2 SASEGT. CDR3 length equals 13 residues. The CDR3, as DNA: TGTGCCAGCAGTGCTCCCTACTCCTACGAGCAGTACTTC. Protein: CASSAPYSYEQYF.